These 9 T cell receptor beta chains came from one sample sequenced in a study of T cells in Graves' hyperthyroidism and ophthalmopathy. RNA transcripts provided the source from which TCR beta CDR3 regions were amplified. HTBI primers were employed in a first-round RT-PCR of the TCR CDR3. TCRdb reprocessed the multiplex PCR reads via MiXCR and lists one record per CDR3 protein. The data hold under 350,000 distinct CDR3 sequences, with approximately 22% observed a single time. The specimen sequenced was blood. The receptor source for this set is a woman aged 50 to 60 with Graves' hyperthyroidism.

In this sample, this clonotype turned up a few times. The chain's CDR3 is CATSDPTETSYGYTF. The CDR3 region has the DNA TGTGCCACCAGTGACCCCACAGAGACATCTTATGGCTACACCTTC. The chain recombines TRBV24-1 with TRBJ1-2; D is ambiguous. The ends were cut back, 4 bases at V and 5 bases at J, with 16 bases in the middle. This CDR3 spans 15 amino acids. The germline gives CDR1 KGHDR, CDR2 SFDVKD.

At least ten counts were recorded for this clonotype. V usage is TRBV18 and J usage is TRBJ2-2; D unresolved. The CDR3 covers 14 residues. The V gene's germline CDR1 is KGHSH and CDR2 LQKENI. V was shortened by 5 bases and J by 1 base, with 8 bases between the two germline ends. In DNA, the CDR3 is TGTGCCAGCTCAGTTAACAAGAACACCGGGGAGCTGTTTTTT. Translation gives CASSVNKNTGELFF.

The rearrangement uses TRBV29-1 and TRBJ2-3; TRBD1 aligns across 8 bases. The CDR3 runs 16 residues. The germline CDR1 and CDR2 sequences are SQVTM and ANQGSEA. V was clipped by 1 base and J by 2 bases; unmatched bases: 8. CDR3 sequence reads: CSVEAGRGRVTDTQYF. CDR3 bases: TGCAGCGTTGAAGCCGGCAGGGGGCGGGTCACAGATACGCAGTATTTT.

This clonotype was seen only a few times. The chain employs TRBV6-1 and TRBJ2-1, with 7 bases lining up with TRBD2. Trimming removed 6 bases from V and 4 bases from J; junction bases left unmatched: 18. CDR3 size: 18 residues. Germline CDR1 reads MNHNS; CDR2 reads SASEGT. The CDR3 sequence is CASRLLLAGDRIYNEQFF. CDR3 nucleotide sequence: TGTGCCAGCAGATTACTATTGGCGGGAGACCGGATATACAATGAGCAGTTCTTC.

This clonotype was observed many times. V and J are TRBV19 and TRBJ1-5, with 7 bases matching TRBD1. Germline assignment: CDR1 LNHDA and CDR2 SQIVND (reference sequence). CDR3 size: 13 residues. Germline trimming cut 7 bases from V and 6 bases from J; bases unmatched to any gene: 6. CDR3 sequence reads: CASTTRGGQPQHF. The CDR3 nucleotides are TGTGCCAGTACCACCAGGGGGGGTCAGCCCCAGCATTTT. The whole variable domain, remainder taken from reference TRBV19 and TRBJ1-5, is DGGITQSPKYLFRKEGQNVTLSCEQNLNHDAMYWYRQDPGQGLRLIYYSQIVNDFQKGDIAEGYSVSREKKESFPLTVTSAQKNPTAFYLCASTTRGGQPQHFGDGTRLSIL.

V usage is TRBV12-3 or TRBV12-4 and J usage is TRBJ2-1; 7 bases are a match to TRBD1. CDR3 length: 15 amino acids. J lost 2 bases, V lost 5 bases, and 6 bases had no gene match. CDR3 DNA sequence: TGTGCCAGCAGTCGAAATCAGGGGGCCTACAATGAGCAGTTCTTC. It specifies CASSRNQGAYNEQFF.

This clonotype was observed many times. The chain employs TRBV18 and TRBJ1-1, with a tentative D call TRBD1 (5 bases). Germline loops: CDR1 KGHSH, CDR2 LQKENI. Trimming shortened V by 2 bases and J by 1 base, and 8 bases separated the two germline ends. This CDR3 spans 14 amino acids. CDR3: CASSPAQGNTEAFF. The DNA of the CDR3 is TGTGCCAGCTCACCAGCCCAGGGGAACACTGAAGCTTTCTTT.

This clonotype was seen at least ten times. The genes are TRBV29-1 and TRBJ2-1, with TRBD1 as a possible D gene (6 bases). CDR3 length: 16 amino acids. Trimming took 6 bases from V and 8 from J, leaving 26 bases between them. CDR1 is SQVTM and CDR2 is ANQGSEA in the germline V gene. CDR3: CSVPIVTGQSYYEQFF. CDR3 in DNA: TGCAGCGTCCCAATAGTAACAGGGCAATCTTATTATGAGCAGTTCTTC.

This clonotype came up many times. The rearrangement links TRBV5-8 to TRBJ2-4; a possible D gene is TRBD1 (5 bases). This CDR3 has 16 residues. V dropped 0 bases and J dropped 0 bases, with 10 bases sitting between them. Per the germline V gene, CDR1 is SGHTS and CDR2 is YDEGEE. CDR3 in amino acids: CASSLGQILAKNIQYF. CDR3 bases: TGTGCCAGCAGCTTGGGACAGATTCTAGCCAAAAACATTCAGTACTTC.